These T cell receptor beta chains were read from a single sample in a study of cytotoxic CD8 clonotypes in ibrutinib-treated CLL. TCRdb's copy holds only in-frame clones and misses some; the assay was immunoSEQ multiplex PCR. The table shows some 130,000 clones, with approximately 83% occurring only once. Sequenced here: PBMCs, sampled after 24 months of ibrutinib treatment. These receptors were obtained from a human donor with chronic lymphocytic leukemia. Each CDR3 is given with its conserved first and last residue. Fields, in order: J gene, D gene, V gene, clone size, CDR3 DNA, CDR3 protein. D genes are given only for firm matches. Only part of the rows carry a size: once, few, many, or a class if the clone is expanded.

J gene: TRBJ2-3
D gene: -
V gene: TRBV7-3
clone size: -
CDR3 DNA: TGTGCCAGCAGCTCGAACGCCTTATCCACAGATACGCAGTATTTT
CDR3 protein: CASSSNALSTDTQYF

J gene: TRBJ1-3
D gene: -
V gene: TRBV5-1
clone size: once
CDR3 DNA: TGCGCCAGCAGCTTGGACAGCGGGGTGGACACCATATATTTT
CDR3 protein: CASSLDSGVDTIYF

J gene: TRBJ2-1
D gene: TRBD2
V gene: TRBV6-1
clone size: few
CDR3 DNA: TGTGCCAGCAGTGGCGGACTAGCGGGGGGTCTTAGCTCCTACAATGAGCAGTTCTTC
CDR3 protein: CASSGGLAGGLSSYNEQFF

J gene: TRBJ1-6
D gene: -
V gene: TRBV7-9
clone size: few
CDR3 DNA: TGTGCCAGCAGCCCCGGGACCGCGGTAGGAACCCTCCACTTT
CDR3 protein: CASSPGTAVGTLHF

J gene: TRBJ2-5
D gene: TRBD1
V gene: TRBV5-1
clone size: few
CDR3 DNA: TGCGCCAGCAGCTTAGGGACAGGGGGAGGGCAAGAGACCCAGTACTTC
CDR3 protein: CASSLGTGGGQETQYF

J gene: TRBJ1-3
D gene: -
V gene: TRBV27
clone size: -
CDR3 DNA: TGTGCCAGCAGCCCATGGGAAGGGGGATCTGGAAACACCATATATTTT
CDR3 protein: CASSPWEGGSGNTIYF

J gene: TRBJ2-3
D gene: TRBD1
V gene: TRBV7-9
clone size: -
CDR3 DNA: TGTGCCAGCAGCCTACAGGGGGCGGCAGATACGCAGTATTTT
CDR3 protein: CASSLQGAADTQYF

J gene: TRBJ2-1
D gene: -
V gene: TRBV19
clone size: many
CDR3 DNA: TGTGCCAGTAGGGAAAGGGGCCTACTTATTTACAATGAGCAGTTCTTC
CDR3 protein: CASRERGLLIYNEQFF

J gene: TRBJ2-3
D gene: TRBD1
V gene: TRBV27
clone size: -
CDR3 DNA: TGTGCCAGCAGTCCGAGGGACAGACCAGATACGCAGTATTTT
CDR3 protein: CASSPRDRPDTQYF

J gene: TRBJ1-1
D gene: -
V gene: TRBV29-1
clone size: -
CDR3 DNA: TGCAGCGTTGAGGGGGGGAACACTGAAGCTTTCTTT
CDR3 protein: CSVEGGNTEAFF

J gene: TRBJ1-1
D gene: -
V gene: TRBV2
clone size: -
CDR3 DNA: TGTGCCAGCAGTGAACAAGAACCTGGTTGGACTGAAGCTTTCTTT
CDR3 protein: CASSEQEPGWTEAFF

J gene: TRBJ2-7
D gene: -
V gene: TRBV7-6
clone size: -
CDR3 DNA: TGTGCCAGCAGCTTAGCGCTGGGGGCCGGCTACGAGCAGTACTTC
CDR3 protein: CASSLALGAGYEQYF

J gene: TRBJ2-2
D gene: -
V gene: TRBV7-2
clone size: once
CDR3 DNA: TGTGCCAGCAGCCCACGGCGGTACGGGACCGGGGAGCTGTTTTTT
CDR3 protein: CASSPRRYGTGELFF

J gene: TRBJ1-1
D gene: -
V gene: TRBV5-1
clone size: -
CDR3 DNA: TGCGCCAGCGGAATACAGGAGAACACTGAAGCTTTCTTT
CDR3 protein: CASGIQENTEAFF

J gene: TRBJ2-2
D gene: TRBD2
V gene: TRBV4-2
clone size: once
CDR3 DNA: TGTGCCAGCAGCCAAGGACCGGGGGGCACCGGGGAGCTGTTTTTT
CDR3 protein: CASSQGPGGTGELFF

J gene: TRBJ1-1
D gene: -
V gene: TRBV9
clone size: few
CDR3 DNA: TGTGCCAGCAGCGTAGATGGGGCGCGGACTGAAGCTTTCTTT
CDR3 protein: CASSVDGARTEAFF

J gene: TRBJ1-5
D gene: -
V gene: TRBV28
clone size: -
CDR3 DNA: TGTGCCAGCAGGTCTAAGTTGGGGAATCAGCCCCAGCATTTT
CDR3 protein: CASRSKLGNQPQHF

J gene: TRBJ2-4
D gene: -
V gene: TRBV11-3
clone size: -
CDR3 DNA: TGTGCCAGCAGTGGGCCGGAGGGGAACATTCAGTACTTC
CDR3 protein: CASSGPEGNIQYF

J gene: TRBJ1-4
D gene: -
V gene: TRBV18
clone size: -
CDR3 DNA: TGTGCCAGCTCACCAATGGCACAGGGCACTGAAAAACTGTTTTTT
CDR3 protein: CASSPMAQGTEKLFF

J gene: TRBJ1-4
D gene: -
V gene: TRBV2
clone size: -
CDR3 DNA: TGTGCCACCAGGGATAGGGGAGAAAAACTGTTTTTT
CDR3 protein: CATRDRGEKLFF

J gene: TRBJ2-7
D gene: -
V gene: TRBV13
clone size: -
CDR3 DNA: TGTGCCAGCAGCTTACAGGGGTTACACTCCTACGAGCAGTACTTC
CDR3 protein: CASSLQGLHSYEQYF

J gene: TRBJ2-7
D gene: TRBD2
V gene: TRBV11-2
clone size: -
CDR3 DNA: TGTGCCAGCAGCTTAGTCGTGGGACTAGCGGGCTACGAGCAGTACTTC
CDR3 protein: CASSLVVGLAGYEQYF

J gene: TRBJ2-7
D gene: TRBD2
V gene: TRBV7-2
clone size: -
CDR3 DNA: TGTGCCAGCAGCTCGTGGGGCGGGGGGGCCACCTACGAGCAGTACTTC
CDR3 protein: CASSSWGGGATYEQYF

J gene: TRBJ2-3
D gene: TRBD2
V gene: TRBV4-2
clone size: -
CDR3 DNA: TGTGCCAGCAGCCAAGAGGCGACGGGCGGGGGTGGAGATACGCAGTATTTT
CDR3 protein: CASSQEATGGGGDTQYF

J gene: TRBJ2-1
D gene: -
V gene: TRBV4-1
clone size: -
CDR3 DNA: TGCGCCAGCAGCCAAGATGGGAGAGGGTCCTACAATGAGCAGTTCTTC
CDR3 protein: CASSQDGRGSYNEQFF

J gene: TRBJ2-7
D gene: TRBD1
V gene: TRBV11-2
clone size: -
CDR3 DNA: TGTGCCAGCAGCCCCGGGACAGGGACCACCGGATTCTACGAGCAGTACTTC
CDR3 protein: CASSPGTGTTGFYEQYF

J gene: TRBJ2-5
D gene: TRBD1
V gene: TRBV30
clone size: -
CDR3 DNA: TGTGCCTGGAGCCCAGGACAGGGGAATACCCAGTACTTC
CDR3 protein: CAWSPGQGNTQYF

J gene: TRBJ1-3
D gene: -
V gene: TRBV28
clone size: -
CDR3 DNA: TGTGCCAGCAGAGGACCGCGCTCTGGAAACACCATATATTTT
CDR3 protein: CASRGPRSGNTIYF